These 29 T cell receptor beta chains were sequenced from one sample in a study of blood T cell repertoires in COVID-19. Assay: immunoSEQ multiplex PCR; the TCRdb copy retains only in-frame clones and omits some. The sample includes fewer than 400,000 clones, approximately 86% of them seen just once. Sequenced sample: PBMCs or T cells enriched from blood (not recorded which). The receptors here all came from a woman younger than 35 who had recovered from COVID-19.

The count of this clone is one. The chain carries TRBV6-5 and TRBJ2-7, with 8 nucleotides matching TRBD2. The germline V gene encodes CDR1 MNHEY and CDR2 SVGAGI. The CDR3 length is 14 residues. Losses at the gene ends were 7 bases for V and 0 bases for J; bases not matched to a gene: 5. CDR3 protein: CASKAGAPSYEQYF. The CDR3 DNA follows: TGTGCCAGCAAAGCGGGGGCCCCCTCCTACGAGCAGTACTTC.

This clone was seen just once. The CDR3 bases are TGTGCCAGCAGCTTGAGTTCAAACACCATATATTTT. Translated, it gives CASSLSSNTIYF. The chain links TRBV11-2 to TRBJ1-3; no clear D gene. There are 12 residues in the CDR3. The V and J ends lost 3 bases and 6 bases respectively, with 6 bases between them. CDR1 SGHAT and CDR2 FQNNGV come from the germline V gene.

The genes are TRBV9 and TRBJ2-7; no clear D. The CDR3 consists of 13 residues. Trimming removed 0 bases at V and 3 bases at J, with 7 bases between. CDR1 SGDLS and CDR2 YYNGEE come from the germline V gene. CDR3 amino acids: CASSVGPFYEQYF. DNA for the CDR3: TGTGCCAGCAGCGTAGGGCCGTTCTACGAGCAGTACTTC.

This sequence joins TRBV15 and TRBJ1-1; D gene ambiguous. This CDR3 spans 14 amino acids. The V and J ends lost 6 bases and 1 base respectively, with 12 bases between them. Germline V CDR1 and CDR2: LNHNV, YYDKDF (reference sequence). The DNA for the CDR3 is TGTGCCACCAGGGTGATAGATGGGAACACTGAAGCTTTCTTT. Amino acids: CATRVIDGNTEAFF.

This sequence joins TRBV9 and TRBJ1-1; 7 bases line up with TRBD1. This CDR3 is 15 amino acids long. J gave up 1 base and V 0 bases, and 3 bases lay outside the gene matches. CDR1 SGDLS and CDR2 YYNGEE come from the germline V gene. The CDR3 loop is CASSVGYRGNTEAFF. The CDR3 DNA sequence: TGTGCCAGCAGCGTAGGGTACAGGGGGAACACTGAAGCTTTCTTT.

V usage is TRBV11-2 and J usage is TRBJ1-2, with TRBD1 as a possible D gene (5 bases). Germline V CDR1 and CDR2: SGHAT, FQNNGV. The CDR3 spans 14 residues. Deletions cut 2 bases from V and 4 bases from J, with 11 bases between. The CDR3 DNA sequence: TGTGCCAGCAGCTTATTGCGGGACGTCTATGGCTACACCTTC. It specifies CASSLLRDVYGYTF.

The chain is built from TRBV28 and TRBJ2-7; D possibly corresponds to TRBD1 (6 bases). Trimming shortened V by 6 bases and J by 4 bases, and 19 bases separated the two germline ends. The germline gives CDR1 MDHEN, CDR2 SYDVKM. The CDR3 is made up of 15 amino acids. CDR3 sequence: CASRETGTGRYEQYF. CDR3 DNA sequence: TGTGCCAGCAGGGAAACAGGGACGGGAAGATACGAGCAGTACTTC.

The chain couples TRBV6-5 to TRBJ1-2; 8 positions match TRBD1. Per the germline V gene, CDR1 is MNHEY and CDR2 is SVGAGI. The CDR3 has 15 residues. The V segment lost 10 bases and the J segment 0 bases; nucleotides outside the gene matches: 10. The CDR3 protein is CATAPGQGPNYGYTF. In DNA, the CDR3 is TGTGCCACCGCACCCGGACAGGGTCCTAACTATGGCTACACCTTC.

The chain carries TRBV27 and TRBJ1-2, with TRBD1 matching 9 bases. CDR1 and CDR2 (germline): MNHEY, SMNVEV (reference sequence). The CDR3 runs to 14 residues. With 5 bases clipped from V and 4 bases from J, the junction kept 5 bases outside the gene matches. CDR3 sequence (DNA): TGTGCCAGCAGTGGACAGGGGTGGGGCTATGGCTACACCTTC. Protein: CASSGQGWGYGYTF.

This chain uses TRBV7-2 with TRBJ2-7; D is unresolved. V was pared by 2 bases and J by 7 bases, with 6 bases between. The CDR3 sequence is 11 residues long. The germline CDR1 and CDR2 sequences are SGHTA and FQGNSA. The CDR3 DNA is TGTGCCAGCAGCTTATACGGGGAGCAGTACTTC. It encodes CASSLYGEQYF.

The chain is built from TRBV18 and TRBJ1-4; TRBD1 matches 10 bases. The ends lost 3 bases at V and 3 bases at J; junction bases unmatched: 7. The CDR3 has 17 amino acids. Germline V gene data show CDR1 as KGHSH and CDR2 as LQKENI. The CDR3 DNA sequence: TGTGCCAGCTCACCCGTGACAGGGGGCAGGGCTAATGAAAAACTGTTTTTT. This gives the protein CASSPVTGGRANEKLFF.

The chain combines TRBV19 with TRBJ2-2, with D perhaps matching TRBD2 (5 bases). V lost 3 bases to trimming and J lost 4 bases, with 12 bases between them. The germline V gene encodes CDR1 LNHDA and CDR2 SQIVND (reference sequence). The CDR3 is made up of 15 amino acids. The DNA of the CDR3 is TGTGCCAGTAGTATCTTTACGGGGAGCACCGGGGAGCTGTTTTTT. Amino acid sequence: CASSIFTGSTGELFF. Based on the CDR3 plus reference TRBV19 and TRBJ2-2, the full variable domain is DGGITQSPKYLFRKEGQNVTLSCEQNLNHDAMYWYRQDPGQGLRLIYYSQIVNDFQKGDIAEGYSVSREKKESFPLTVTSAQKNPTAFYLCASSIFTGSTGELFFGEGSRLTVL.

The chain couples TRBV6-4 to TRBJ1-1; D call uncertain. V was clipped by 8 bases and J by 4 bases, with 14 bases between them. This CDR3 spans 13 amino acids. The germline gives CDR1 MRHNA, CDR2 SNTAGT. CDR3 in amino acids: CASHKPGSTEAFF. DNA of the CDR3: TGTGCCAGCCATAAACCGGGGAGCACTGAAGCTTTCTTT.

The V call is TRBV29-1, the J call TRBJ1-2; no clear D gene. Germline values: CDR1 SQVTM, CDR2 ANQGSEA. Deletions cut 4 bases from V and 6 bases from J, with 9 bases between. The CDR3 is 11 residues long. CDR3: CSVGGEDGYTF. The CDR3 nucleotides read TGCAGCGTTGGGGGAGAAGATGGCTACACCTTC. The full variable domain, in which reference TRBV29-1 and TRBJ1-2 provide the parts outside the CDR3, is SAVISQKPSRDICQRGTSLTIQCQVDSQVTMMFWYRQQPGQSLTLIATANQGSEATYESGFVIDKFPISRPNLTFSTLTVSNMSPEDSSIYLCSVGGEDGYTFGSGTRLTVV.

This clone was seen just once. The chain links TRBV2 to TRBJ2-5; no definite D call. The CDR3 covers 12 residues. Germline CDR1 is SNHLY and CDR2 is FYNNEI. Trimming took 4 bases from V and 1 from J, leaving 4 bases between them. In nucleotides, the CDR3 is TGTGCCAGCAGTGTCCTCCAAGAGACCCAGTACTTC. Residues: CASSVLQETQYF.

The count of this clone is one. This chain uses TRBV7-3 with TRBJ2-1; 9 bases line up with TRBD2. This CDR3 has 16 amino acids. The J segment lost 4 bases and the V segment lost 1 base, leaving 5 bases of the junction unmatched. Germline V gene lookup returns CDR1 SGHTA and CDR2 FQGTGA. The CDR3 DNA reads TGTGCCAGCAGCTTAATAGCGGGAGACCTTTACAATGAGCAGTTCTTC. Protein product: CASSLIAGDLYNEQFF.

CDR3 amino acids: CASSLGSGRGRGYQETQYF. CDR3 nucleotide sequence: TGTGCCAGCAGTTTAGGATCGGGCAGGGGGCGGGGGTACCAAGAGACCCAGTACTTC. The J gene is TRBJ2-5, the V gene TRBV27, with D perhaps TRBD1 (8 bases). The length of the CDR3 is 19 residues. V lost 2 bases, J lost 0 bases, and 22 bases lay in between. Germline assignment: CDR1 MNHEY and CDR2 SMNVEV (reference sequence).

CDR3 region: CASSANRDSFYEQYF. CDR3 DNA sequence: TGTGCCAGCAGCGCAAACCGGGACAGCTTTTACGAGCAGTACTTC. The chain employs TRBV7-8 and TRBJ2-7, with 7 bases fitting TRBD1. Germline V CDR1 and CDR2: SGHVS, FQNEAQ. The CDR3 contains 15 residues. Trimming took 5 bases from V and 4 from J; bases not matched to a gene: 11.

The chain uses TRBV12-3 or TRBV12-4 and TRBJ2-7; 7 bases are shared with TRBD1. V shed 6 bases and J 3 bases; nucleotides not matched to a gene: 5. The CDR3 length is 13 residues. The CDR3 DNA is TGTGCCAGCAGCGGACAGGACTTCTACGAGCAGTACTTC. Amino acid sequence: CASSGQDFYEQYF.

The chain links TRBV18 to TRBJ2-7; 8 nucleotides match TRBD1. J gave up 3 bases and V 5 bases, and 6 bases lay outside the gene matches. This CDR3 contains 14 residues. The germline V gene encodes CDR1 KGHSH and CDR2 LQKENI. The CDR3 sequence: CASSSGTGHYEQYF. DNA for the CDR3: TGTGCCAGCTCATCCGGGACAGGACACTACGAGCAGTACTTC.

The chain combines TRBV28 with TRBJ2-1; 7 bases agree with TRBD2. Germline V lookup: CDR1 MDHEN, CDR2 SYDVKM. Trimming took 7 bases from V and 0 from J; bases not matched to a gene: 0. The CDR3 has 13 residues. In DNA form, the CDR3 reads TGTGCCAGCACTAGCGGCTCCTACAATGAGCAGTTCTTC. Its translation is CASTSGSYNEQFF.

The J gene is TRBJ2-7, the V gene TRBV5-6; 7 bases match TRBD1. The CDR3 runs 16 residues. Germline V gives CDR1 SGHDT, CDR2 YYEEEE. The junction had 13 bases not matched to a gene; V was cut back by 2 bases and J by 5 bases. The CDR3, as DNA: TGTGCCAGCAGCTTACCCGGGACAGCCCTACTCCACGAGCAGTACTTC. As protein: CASSLPGTALLHEQYF.

The chain combines TRBV5-5 with TRBJ1-6, with TRBD1 matching over 7 bases. J was trimmed by 7 bases and V by 0 bases; bases with no gene match: 4. Germline lookup yields CDR1 SGHKS and CDR2 YYEKEE (reference sequence). The CDR3 contains 15 residues. CDR3 sequence reads: CASSLVGDRNSPLHF. CDR3 sequence (DNA): TGTGCCAGCAGCTTGGTAGGGGACAGAAATTCACCCCTCCACTTT.

This clone was recorded only once. This chain joins TRBV28 and TRBJ1-2; a weak D match, TRBD1 (5 bases). V dropped 7 bases and J dropped 3 bases, with 12 bases sitting between them. Germline-derived CDR1 and CDR2 are MDHEN and SYDVKM. This CDR3 region has 13 residues. CDR3 bases: TGTGCCAGCATACGGACACCGGACTATGGCTACACCTTC. Its translation is CASIRTPDYGYTF.

This clone was counted once. The V and J genes are TRBV5-5 and TRBJ2-7, with D perhaps matching TRBD2 (5 bases). CDR3 length: 13 residues. Germline CDR1 SGHKS, CDR2 YYEKEE (reference sequence). Trimming cost V 4 bases and J 3 bases, with 11 bases left between them. CDR3 sequence reads: CASSPGESYEQYF. The CDR3 nucleotides are TGTGCCAGCAGCCCCGGGGAGAGCTACGAGCAGTACTTC.

This clone came up once. V is TRBV5-1 and J is TRBJ2-7; 7 positions match TRBD2. Germline V gives CDR1 SGHRS, CDR2 YFSETQ. Trimming took 0 bases from V and 2 from J; bases not matched to a gene: 2. The CDR3 spans 14 residues. Here the CDR3 reads CASSLGGSTYEQYF. In nucleotides, the CDR3 is TGCGCCAGCAGCTTGGGCGGGAGTACCTACGAGCAGTACTTC.

The chain carries TRBV5-1 and TRBJ2-5; 7 nucleotides match TRBD2. V trimming: 0 bases; J trimming: 2 bases; junction bases outside the gene matches: 4. This CDR3 spans 15 amino acids. Germline lookup yields CDR1 SGHRS and CDR2 YFSETQ. CDR3 residues: CASSLVASGQETQYF. The CDR3 DNA sequence: TGCGCCAGCAGCTTGGTGGCTAGCGGTCAAGAGACCCAGTACTTC.

The V gene is TRBV4-3, the J gene TRBJ2-7; TRBD1 matches at 7 bases. CDR1 and CDR2 (germline): LGHNA, YSLEER. With V trimmed by 4 bases and J by 0 bases, 3 bases remained unmatched. The CDR3 covers 14 residues. CDR3 sequence reads: CASSLRDSSYEQYF. In nucleotides, the CDR3 is TGCGCCAGCAGCCTCCGGGACAGCTCCTACGAGCAGTACTTC.

The chain couples TRBV19 to TRBJ1-1, with 9 nucleotides matching TRBD1. The ends lost 3 bases at V and 8 bases at J; junction bases unmatched: 7. Germline CDR1 LNHDA, CDR2 SQIVND (reference sequence). The CDR3 loop spans 14 amino acids. The CDR3 loop is CASSIGTGRWEAFF. CDR3 DNA sequence: TGTGCCAGTAGTATTGGGACAGGGCGGTGGGAAGCTTTCTTT. The entire variable domain, with the rest obtained from reference TRBV19 and TRBJ1-1, is as follows: DGGITQSPKYLFRKEGQNVTLSCEQNLNHDAMYWYRQDPGQGLRLIYYSQIVNDFQKGDIAEGYSVSREKKESFPLTVTSAQKNPTAFYLCASSIGTGRWEAFFGQGTRLTVV.